These T cell receptor beta chains were read from a single sample in a study of CD8 T cells in Susac syndrome. TCRdb independently ran MiXCR on the immunoSEQ multiplex PCR reads; one entry per CDR3 protein. The sample lists 150,000 to 200,000 distinct CDR3 sequences, about 94% seen once, with around 0.14% in the top ten. Sequenced input: CD4+ T cells from PBMCs. These receptors originate from a human donor in good health. CDR3s include the opening cysteine and the closing phenylalanine or tryptophan. The D gene is left open where the match is weak. Size is stated for part of the rows, as once, few or many counts, or as a class when the clone is expanded.

clone_size j_call v_call d_call cdr3_aa cdr3_nt
- TRBJ1-2 TRBV12-3/TRBV12-4 TRBD1 CASRPGTAYGYTF TGTGCCAGCAGGCCCGGGACAGCCTATGGCTACACCTTC
- TRBJ2-1 TRBV19 TRBD1 CASSIEGRGTSYNEQFF TGTGCCAGTAGTATAGAAGGCAGGGGGACGTCCTACAATGAGCAGTTCTTC
- TRBJ2-1 TRBV29-1 TRBD2 CSVAEERGVYNEQFF TGCAGCGTTGCGGAAGAGCGGGGGGTTTACAATGAGCAGTTCTTC
once TRBJ2-3 TRBV24-1 TRBD2 CATSDYSGGSTDTQYF TGTGCCACCAGTGATTATAGCGGGGGCAGCACAGATACGCAGTATTTT
- TRBJ2-5 TRBV20-1 - CSARDGRRSETQYF TGCAGTGCTAGAGACGGCAGGCGGAGTGAGACCCAGTACTTC
- TRBJ2-3 TRBV29-1 - CSVEGTSINTDTQYF TGCAGCGTTGAGGGGACATCAATTAACACAGATACGCAGTATTTT
- TRBJ2-1 TRBV20-1 TRBD2 CSASRGSGGNNEQFF TGCAGTGCTAGTCGGGGGAGCGGGGGTAACAATGAGCAGTTCTTC
- TRBJ2-7 TRBV6-5 - CASSYSRDTTYEQYF TGTGCCAGCAGTTACTCGCGGGACACAACCTACGAGCAGTACTTC
- TRBJ1-2 TRBV24-1 - CATSDFRDYGYTF TGTGCCACCAGTGATTTCAGGGATTATGGCTACACCTTC
once TRBJ2-1 TRBV4-3 - CASSQDRGHYNEQFF TGCGCCAGCAGCCAAGACAGAGGACACTACAATGAGCAGTTCTTC
once TRBJ2-3 TRBV9 - CASSVGTQRYTDTQYF TGTGCCAGCAGCGTGGGGACGCAACGATACACAGATACGCAGTATTTT
- TRBJ2-7 TRBV28 - CASSFLGQNKYF TGTGCCAGCAGTTTTCTCGGCCAGAACAAGTACTTC